The 7 T cell receptor beta chains below were found in one sample sequenced in a study of Tregs in tolerant kidney transplant recipients. Data came from immunoSEQ multiplex PCR; TCRdb stores just in-frame clones and leaves some out. Counted here are 68,000 or so clones, 84% occurring once; the ten biggest clones make up about 4.7%. The specimen sequenced was CD4+ T cells from blood. These receptors all come from a human donor in good health.

The V call is TRBV13, the J call TRBJ2-7, with D perhaps given as TRBD1 or TRBD2 (5 bases each). The length of the CDR3 is 13 residues. Germline V CDR1 and CDR2: PRHDT, FYEKMQ (reference sequence). V lost 3 bases to trimming and J lost 4 bases, with 10 bases between them. The DNA of the CDR3 is TGTGCCAGCAGCTTGGGCAGGGAGTACGAGCAGTACTTC. It encodes CASSLGREYEQYF.

This chain links TRBV5-1 with TRBJ2-1; 9 bases line up with TRBD1. Germline V gene lookup returns CDR1 SGHRS and CDR2 YFSETQ. The CDR3 runs 16 residues. V was pared by 5 bases and J by 0 bases, with 6 bases of the junction left unmatched. CDR3 region: CASSPGTGNSYNEQFF. CDR3 in DNA: TGCGCCAGCAGTCCCGGGACAGGGAACTCCTACAATGAGCAGTTCTTC. The variable domain in full, with the rest retrieved from reference TRBV5-1 and TRBJ2-1, is KAGVTQTPRYLIKTRGQQVTLSCSPISGHRSVSWYQQTPGQGLQFLFEYFSETQRNKGNFPGRFSGRQFSNSRSEMNVSTLELGDSALYLCASSPGTGNSYNEQFFGPGTRLTVL.

This chain links TRBV5-5 with TRBJ1-6, with TRBD1 as a possible D gene (5 bases). The CDR3 spans 14 residues. V lost 1 base and J 5 bases, leaving 7 bases between the germline ends. From germline, CDR1 is SGHKS and CDR2 YYEKEE (reference sequence). This chain's CDR3 is CASSLRGDNSPLHF. The CDR3 nucleotides are TGTGCCAGCAGCTTGCGGGGGGATAATTCACCCCTCCACTTT.

The chain links TRBV7-2 to TRBJ2-7; no reliable D call. CDR1 SGHTA and CDR2 FQGNSA come from the germline V gene. Trimming shortened V by 2 bases and J by 7 bases, and 6 bases separated the two germline ends. This CDR3 spans 11 amino acids. CDR3 sequence: CASSLNEEQYF. The CDR3 nucleotides read TGTGCCAGCAGCTTAAATGAAGAGCAGTACTTC. Looking up the rest from reference TRBV7-2 and TRBJ2-7 gives the full variable domain: GAGVSQSPSNKVTEKGKDVELRCDPISGHTALYWYRQSLGQGLEFLIYFQGNSAPDKSGLPSDRFSAERTGGSVSTLTIQRTQQEDSAVYLCASSLNEEQYFGPGTRLTVT.

The chain is built from TRBV6-6 and TRBJ1-4, with TRBD1 matching over 7 bases. The CDR3 runs 15 residues. V shed 5 bases, J shed 1 base, and the junction held 4 bases outside the gene matches. Per the germline V gene, CDR1 is MNHNY and CDR2 is SVGAGI (reference sequence). CDR3 sequence: CASSNNRGTNEKLFF. The CDR3 bases are TGTGCCAGCAGTAACAACAGGGGAACTAATGAAAAACTGTTTTTT.

The chain couples TRBV7-9 to TRBJ2-7; D may be TRBD1 (5 bases). The CDR3 runs to 14 residues. Trimming removed 1 base at V and 3 bases at J, with 10 bases between. The germline CDR1 and CDR2 sequences are SEHNR and FQNEAQ (reference sequence). The CDR3 reads CASSLDKGFYEQYF. The CDR3, as DNA: TGTGCCAGCAGCTTAGACAAGGGGTTCTACGAGCAGTACTTC.

The chain is built from TRBV5-1 and TRBJ2-2; D is unresolved. V lost 0 bases and J lost 5, with 8 bases in between. This CDR3 is built from 14 residues. Germline V gene data show CDR1 as SGHRS and CDR2 as YFSETQ. The CDR3 nucleotides read TGCGCCAGCAGCTTGGCCATCGGGACCGGGGAGCTGTTTTTT. Protein product: CASSLAIGTGELFF.